These T cell receptor beta chains were read from a single sample in a study of CD8+ T cells in alopecia areata. Profiling relied on immunoSEQ multiplex PCR, and the TCRdb table lists in-frame clones only, not all of them. The sample shows approximately 150,000 clones, approximately 60% of them seen only once. Source: CD4+ T cells sorted from blood, taken at week 24, from a patient treated with tofacitinib. These receptors were taken from a human donor with alopecia areata. Each CDR3 is given with its conserved first and last residue. D genes are given only for firm matches. Not all rows give a size; the values are once, few, many and, for expanded clones, a class.

TGTGCCAGCAGGTCCAGGGGATATAGCAATCAGCCCCAGCATTTT,CASRSRGYSNQPQHF,few,TRBJ1-5,TRBV5-8,.
TGCGCCAGCAGCCTACTCCCGGGACTAGCGGGGAATGAGCAGTTCTTC,CASSLLPGLAGNEQFF,.,TRBJ2-1,TRBV5-1,TRBD2
TGCAGCGTTGGGGGACAGGGAAACAATGAGCAGTTCTTC,CSVGGQGNNEQFF,.,TRBJ2-1,TRBV29-1,TRBD1
TGCGCCAGTTCTTGGACAACCTCTAACTATGGCTACACCTTC,CASSWTTSNYGYTF,.,TRBJ1-2,TRBV5-1,.
TGTGCCAGCAGCTTAGGCGCCTCCGGGACAGGGGTTGACGAGCAGTACTTC,CASSLGASGTGVDEQYF,.,TRBJ2-7,TRBV7-9,TRBD1
TGTGCCACCAGCAGAGATGTTATAGACAGGGGAAATTCACCCCTCCACTTT,CATSRDVIDRGNSPLHF,.,TRBJ1-6,TRBV15,TRBD1
TGTGCCAGCAGCGTAGAGGGACAGGGGAACTCTGAAGCTTTCTTT,CASSVEGQGNSEAFF,.,TRBJ1-1,TRBV9,TRBD1
TGTGCCAGCAGCTTAGACCCGACAGGGGTCAATGAGCAGTTCTTC,CASSLDPTGVNEQFF,few,TRBJ2-1,TRBV7-2,TRBD1
TGTGCCAGTAGTTCAACCAGGGGGTCTGAAGCTTTCTTT,CASSSTRGSEAFF,.,TRBJ1-1,TRBV19,TRBD1
TGTGCCAGCAGTTCTCAGGGAGGGAAAGAAAAACTGTTTTTT,CASSSQGGKEKLFF,.,TRBJ1-4,TRBV6-5,.